Below, 23 T cell receptor beta chains from the same sample are listed, as sequenced in a study of T cells in Graves' hyperthyroidism and ophthalmopathy. The investigators amplified TCR beta CDR3 regions from RNA transcripts. During a first-round RT-PCR of the TCR CDR3, the HTBI primer set was used. TCRdb redid the calling of the multiplex PCR reads with MiXCR, one entry per CDR3 protein. The profile shows roughly 250,000 distinct CDR3 sequences, about 15% of them singletons. The source material was blood. These receptors originate from a woman aged 40 to 50 with Graves' hyperthyroidism that later progressed to Graves' ophthalmopathy.

A few counts support this clonotype. This rearrangement joins TRBV28 to TRBJ1-1; D is ambiguous. The CDR3 runs to 14 residues. The germline V gene has CDR1 MDHEN and CDR2 SYDVKM. Trimming took 6 bases from V and 0 from J, leaving 11 bases between them. The CDR3 DNA reads as TGTGCCAGCAGGCCTAACGGACTGAACACTGAAGCTTTCTTT. The encoded protein is CASRPNGLNTEAFF.

The chain is built from TRBV11-2 and TRBJ1-2, with 7 bases that match TRBD1. J gave up 4 bases and V 3 bases, and 8 bases lay outside the gene matches. From germline, CDR1 is SGHAT and CDR2 FQNNGV. CDR3 length: 15 residues. In nucleotides, the CDR3 is TGTGCCAGCAGCTTGGAAAGAGGGGGCAGCTATGGCTACACCTTC. As protein: CASSLERGGSYGYTF. The variable domain in full, completed from reference TRBV11-2 and TRBJ1-2, reads EAGVAQSPRYKIIEKRQSVAFWCNPISGHATLYWYQQILGQGPKLLIQFQNNGVVDDSQLPKDRFSAERLKGVDSTLKIQPAKLEDSAVYLCASSLERGGSYGYTFGSGTRLTVV.

V and J are TRBV20-1 and TRBJ2-7, with 7 bases fitting TRBD2. CDR1 is DFQATT and CDR2 is SNEGSKA in the germline V gene (reference sequence). CDR3 length: 15 amino acids. J gave up 0 bases and V 5 bases, and 10 bases lay outside the gene matches. CDR3 sequence: CSAPLAASSSYEQYF. The CDR3 DNA follows: TGCAGTGCTCCTCTAGCGGCCTCTAGCTCCTACGAGCAGTACTTC.

The gene calls are TRBV7-9 and TRBJ1-2, with D maybe TRBD1 (6 bases). V was shortened by 2 bases and J by 6 bases, with 10 bases between the two germline ends. The CDR3 length is 13 residues. CDR1 and CDR2 (germline): SEHNR, FQNEAQ (reference sequence). The CDR3 region has the DNA TGTGCCAGCAGCTTACCGGACAGAAATGGCTACACCTTC. Translated, it gives CASSLPDRNGYTF. The whole variable domain, remainder taken from reference TRBV7-9 and TRBJ1-2, is DTGVSQNPRHKITKRGQNVTFRCDPISEHNRLYWYRQTLGQGPEFLTYFQNEAQLEKSRLLSDRFSAERPKGSFSTLEIQRTEQGDSAMYLCASSLPDRNGYTFGSGTRLTVV.

Only a few counts were recorded for this clonotype. The genes are TRBV19 and TRBJ2-7; 7 bases agree with TRBD2. The germline V gene has CDR1 LNHDA and CDR2 SQIVND (reference sequence). There are 14 residues in the CDR3. V lost 9 bases and J lost 4; bases outside the gene matches: 12. Here the CDR3 DNA reads TGTGCCAGCGGGGGGACGGGACTGAGTTACGAGCAGTACTTC. It yields the protein CASGGTGLSYEQYF. Complete variable domain (other parts from reference TRBV19 and TRBJ2-7): DGGITQSPKYLFRKEGQNVTLSCEQNLNHDAMYWYRQDPGQGLRLIYYSQIVNDFQKGDIAEGYSVSREKKESFPLTVTSAQKNPTAFYLCASGGTGLSYEQYFGPGTRLTVT.

This clonotype was observed a few times. This chain connects TRBV9 to TRBJ2-2; the D is unclear. The CDR3 length is 12 residues. The V gene lost 5 bases and the J gene lost 7 bases, with 9 bases spanning the gap. Germline V gene data show CDR1 as SGDLS and CDR2 as YYNGEE. CDR3 bases: TGTGCCAGCAGGGACCCGATCGGGGAGCTGTTTTTT. It specifies CASRDPIGELFF. Full variable domain (missing parts from reference TRBV9 and TRBJ2-2): DSGVTQTPKHLITATGQRVTLRCSPRSGDLSVYWYQQSLDQGLQFLIQYYNGEERAKGNILERFSAQQFPDLHSELNLSSLELGDSALYFCASRDPIGELFFGEGSRLTVL.

This clonotype was seen at least ten times. The chain employs TRBV13 and TRBJ2-1; D gene ambiguous. CDR1 is PRHDT, CDR2 FYEKMQ, per germline (reference sequence). This CDR3 spans 14 amino acids. Between the trimmed V and J ends, which lost 5 bases and 0 bases, there was a span of 8 bases. Here the CDR3 reads CASSPEISYNEQFF. The CDR3 DNA sequence: TGTGCCAGCAGCCCCGAGATCTCCTACAATGAGCAGTTCTTC.

Ten or more counts support this clonotype. CDR3 in DNA: TGTGCCAGCAGTTCCACGCTGGGACTAGCTAATTACAATGAGCAGTTCTTC. Its protein is CASSSTLGLANYNEQFF. The chain combines TRBV27 with TRBJ2-1, with 9 bases aligning to TRBD2. This CDR3 contains 17 residues. CDR1 is MNHEY, CDR2 SMNVEV, per germline (reference sequence). The V gene end was trimmed by 4 bases and the J gene end by 4 bases; junction bases not matched to a gene: 11.

This clonotype was detected many times. The chain links TRBV2 to TRBJ1-1; 8 nucleotides align to TRBD1. The CDR3 sequence is 18 residues long. Germline V gives CDR1 SNHLY, CDR2 FYNNEI. J gave up 1 base and V 0 bases, and 10 bases lay outside the gene matches. CDR3 sequence: CASSEAIGQGEGNTEAFF. The CDR3 DNA follows: TGTGCCAGCAGTGAAGCCATCGGACAGGGTGAGGGGAACACTGAAGCTTTCTTT.

The chain uses TRBV28 and TRBJ1-1; 8 positions match TRBD1. The germline CDR1 and CDR2 sequences are MDHEN and SYDVKM. This CDR3 comprises 15 residues. After removal of 10 bases from V and 1 base from J, the junction contained 11 bases not matched to a gene. CDR3 DNA: TGTGCCACCCTCCTATGGACAGGGAAGAACACTGAAGCTTTCTTT. This sequence encodes CATLLWTGKNTEAFF.

This clonotype was recorded many times. The genes are TRBV16 and TRBJ1-2; D might be TRBD1 (6 bases). Germline assignment: CDR1 KGHSY and CDR2 FQNENV. V was shortened by 4 bases and J by 2 bases, with 11 bases between the two germline ends. The CDR3 is made up of 14 amino acids. CDR3 nucleotides: TGTGCCAGCAGCCGGACAGAACTCAACTATGGCTACACCTTC. As protein: CASSRTELNYGYTF.

Many counts were recorded for this clonotype. The chain links TRBV30 to TRBJ1-2; 9 positions match TRBD1. The CDR3 has 14 residues. Per germline, CDR1 GTSNPN and CDR2 SVGIG (reference sequence). V gave up 2 bases and J gave up 4 bases; unmatched junction bases: 5. The CDR3 spells CAWSWKGQGYGYTF. The CDR3, as DNA: TGTGCCTGGAGTTGGAAGGGACAGGGCTATGGCTACACCTTC. Using reference TRBV30 and TRBJ1-2 for the parts outside the CDR3, the full variable domain is SQTIHQWPATLVQPVGSPLSLECTVEGTSNPNLYWYRQAAGRGLQLLFYSVGIGQISSEVPQNLSASRPQDRQFILSSKKLLLSDSGFYLCAWSWKGQGYGYTFGSGTRLTVV.

This clonotype was found a few times. This rearrangement joins TRBV15 to TRBJ2-5; 7 bases agree with TRBD2. From germline, CDR1 is LNHNV and CDR2 YYDKDF (reference sequence). The length of the CDR3 is 16 residues. The ends lost 0 bases at V and 5 bases at J; junction bases unmatched: 9. The CDR3 DNA reads TGTGCCACCAGCAGAGATAATGAGGGAGGGTGGGAGACCCAGTACTTC. Encoded protein: CATSRDNEGGWETQYF.

The V gene is TRBV28, the J gene TRBJ1-5; unclear D gene. V was clipped by 8 bases and J by 0 bases, with 8 bases between them. The CDR3 is 13 amino acids. Per the germline V gene, CDR1 is MDHEN and CDR2 is SYDVKM. The CDR3 coding sequence is TGTGCCAGCCACTCGAGTAGCAATCAGCCCCAGCATTTT. Translating it yields CASHSSSNQPQHF.

This clonotype was found many times. This sequence joins TRBV3-1 and TRBJ2-3, with 10 bases that match TRBD2. The germline V gene encodes CDR1 LGHDT and CDR2 YNNKEL (reference sequence). CDR3 size: 19 residues. V trimming: 0 bases; J trimming: 2 bases; junction bases outside the gene matches: 11. CDR3 DNA sequence: TGTGCCAGCAGCCAAGATCTTGGTCTTAGCGGGAGGACCACAGATACGCAGTATTTT. Translation gives CASSQDLGLSGRTTDTQYF.

Concerning this clonotype itself: At one boundary the junction diverges from the germline segment, which might be a read error. This chain links TRBV25-1 with TRBJ2-7, with D perhaps matching TRBD2 (6 bases). There are 16 residues in the CDR3. The V gene's germline CDR1 is MGHDK and CDR2 SYGVNS. This CDR3 reads CASSDDSGLQAYGQYF. As DNA, the CDR3 is TGTGCCAGCAGTGATGATTCGGGACTCCAAGCCTACGGGCAGTACTTC.

J is TRBJ1-1 and V is TRBV19; tentatively, D is TRBD1 (5 bases). The V and J ends lost 6 bases and 11 bases respectively, with 22 bases between them. In germline, CDR1 is LNHDA, CDR2 SQIVND (reference sequence). The CDR3 runs 14 residues. In DNA, the CDR3 is TGTGCCAGTAGCCGGGGAGGGGAGGGACGAGTGGCTTTCTTT. It is translated as CASSRGGEGRVAFF.

The genes are TRBV20-1 and TRBJ2-7; TRBD1 matches 9 bases. V was pared by 6 bases and J by 0 bases, with 12 bases of the junction left unmatched. The CDR3 sequence is 16 residues long. The germline CDR1 and CDR2 sequences are DFQATT and SNEGSKA (reference sequence). Here the CDR3 DNA reads TGCAGTGCGCACGACGGACAGGGGCGGAGCTCCTACGAGCAGTACTTC. Translated: CSAHDGQGRSSYEQYF.

Points on this clonotype: Just one base apart from a much larger clone, this may be a read error. CDR3 nucleotide sequence: TGTGCCAGCAGCTTAGGGTGGGTACTAGCGCCCGGAATAGCCAAAAACACTCAGTACTTC. Its translation: CASSLGWVLAPGIAKNTQYF. The gene calls are TRBV11-2 and TRBJ2-4; 7 bases agree with TRBD2. Germline V CDR1 and CDR2: SGHAT, FQNNGV. This CDR3 contains 20 residues.

This clonotype was observed a handful of times. V is TRBV10-3 and J is TRBJ1-1, with TRBD1 matching 10 bases. The CDR3 has 17 residues. Germline V lookup: CDR1 ENHRY, CDR2 SYGVKD. V was pared by 5 bases and J by 0 bases, with 9 bases of the junction left unmatched. This chain's CDR3 is CAISLRDRGYMNTEAFF. The CDR3 DNA reads TGTGCCATCAGTCTCCGGGACAGGGGCTACATGAACACTGAAGCTTTCTTT.

The rearrangement uses TRBV12-3 or TRBV12-4 and TRBJ2-3; the match to TRBD1 covers 8 bases. V was clipped by 3 bases and J by 1 base; unmatched bases: 3. The length of the CDR3 is 15 residues. As DNA, the CDR3 is TGTGCCAGCAGTTTCAGGGGGCACGGCACAGATACGCAGTATTTT. Protein sequence: CASSFRGHGTDTQYF.

This chain connects TRBV5-4 to TRBJ2-3; D might be TRBD1 or TRBD2, each matching 5 bases. Trimming took 4 bases from V and 1 from J, leaving 13 bases between them. This CDR3 region has 15 residues. Germline loops: CDR1 SGHNT, CDR2 YYREEE (reference sequence). CDR3 sequence (DNA): TGTGCCAGCAGCCATAGGGACGGAGGCACAGATACGCAGTATTTT. Translation gives CASSHRDGGTDTQYF.

This clonotype was seen at least ten times. The chain combines TRBV2 with TRBJ2-1, with TRBD2 matching over 7 bases. Germline CDR1 SNHLY, CDR2 FYNNEI. The length of the CDR3 is 15 residues. Trimming cost V 2 bases and J 0 bases; bases outside gene matches: 1. The CDR3 DNA reads TGTGCCAGCAGTGAAAGCGGGAACTCCTACAATGAGCAGTTCTTC. Amino acid sequence: CASSESGNSYNEQFF.